This passage covers 6 T cell receptor beta chains from one sample sequenced in a study of response to subunit inactivated influenza vaccine. TCRdb called the RT-PCR reads again in MiXCR, with one record for every CDR3 protein. The profile covers 500,000 to 600,000 distinct CDR3 sequences, with approximately 10% appearing a single time and 9.5% to 12% taken by the ten largest. The sample was also linked to a second study, of T cells expressing NK-cell markers. That source reports: The TCR beta cDNA came from 5'RACE template switching with UMIs.

This sample comprised PBMCs from blood, obtained on the day of vaccination. All receptors derive from a man aged 45-65 years who received an inactivated influenza vaccine.

V and J are TRBV3-1 and TRBJ2-5; D remains unclear. The CDR3 runs 12 residues. Germline CDR1 is LGHDT and CDR2 is YNNKEL (reference sequence). The germline V and J ends were trimmed by 2 bases and 4 bases, with 5 bases remaining between them. The CDR3 DNA is TGTGCCAGCAGCCAAATGGTAGAGACCCAGTACTTC. This gives the protein CASSQMVETQYF.

This clonotype appeared many times. V and J are TRBV6-5 and TRBJ1-4, with 7 bases identical to TRBD1. The CDR3 runs to 15 residues. Germline lookup yields CDR1 MNHEY and CDR2 SVGAGI. Losses at the gene ends were 2 bases for V and 5 bases for J; bases not matched to a gene: 5. The CDR3 bases are TGTGCCAGCAGTTACCGGGGACAGCCCAATGAAAAACTGTTTTTT. It is translated as CASSYRGQPNEKLFF.

This clonotype was seen just once. The gene calls are TRBV12-3 or TRBV12-4 and TRBJ2-5; 7 bases map to TRBD1. V gave up 8 bases and J gave up 7 bases; unmatched junction bases: 13. The CDR3 is 14 residues long. The CDR3 protein is CASRRDSALGTQYF. CDR3 coding DNA: TGTGCCAGCCGCCGGGACAGTGCCCTGGGGACCCAGTACTTC.

At least ten counts were recorded for this clonotype. The chain uses TRBV28 and TRBJ2-7; perhaps TRBD1 as D (7 bases). Looked up from germline, CDR1 is MDHEN and CDR2 is SYDVKM. This CDR3 comprises 15 residues. V was pared by 3 bases and J by 5 bases, with 17 bases between. The DNA for the CDR3 is TGTGCCAGCAGTTTCGGTCGACAGGGAGGCCACGAGCAGTACTTC. Translation gives CASSFGRQGGHEQYF.

In its sample, this clonotype was seen a few times. The V and J genes are TRBV5-1 and TRBJ1-1; 7 bases agree with TRBD1. Trimming cost V 1 base and J 6 bases; bases outside gene matches: 9. The CDR3 loop spans 15 amino acids. Germline-derived CDR1 and CDR2 are SGHRS and YFSETQ. CDR3 loop: CASSLWGQNIPEAFF. The CDR3 nucleotides read TGCGCCAGCAGCTTGTGGGGACAGAATATCCCTGAAGCTTTCTTT. Drawing the rest from reference TRBV5-1 and TRBJ1-1, the complete variable domain is KAGVTQTPRYLIKTRGQQVTLSCSPISGHRSVSWYQQTPGQGLQFLFEYFSETQRNKGNFPGRFSGRQFSNSRSEMNVSTLELGDSALYLCASSLWGQNIPEAFFGQGTRLTVV.

CDR3 DNA: TGCGCCAGCAGGGGGTCAGCTACGCAGTATTTT. Its protein is CASRGSATQYF. The V gene is TRBV5-1, the J gene TRBJ2-3; D is unclear. This CDR3 has 11 amino acids. The germline V gene has CDR1 SGHRS and CDR2 YFSETQ. V was cut by 5 bases and J by 8 bases, with 9 bases left in between.